Here is one TCR beta chain with its context. Its cognate antigen has yet to be identified. The junction shows a germline mismatch at one end, possibly a read error. This sample was included in a study of identical twins (dated by TCRdb to about 2016). As for the study more broadly: To test whether fetal clonotypes persist, this study deep-sequenced TCR alpha and beta repertoires from monozygotic twins, from unrelated adults of various ages, and from cord blood. To rule out contamination, replicate twin experiments were performed at different times with different library preparation protocols.

Libraries were made using 5' RACE. Sequenced using an Illumina HiSeq 2000. Template switching added a universal primer binding site, and the final cDNA carried a unique molecular identifier that allowed TCR cDNA molecules to be counted accurately. Specific primers in the conserved constant-segment region were used to synthesize first-strand cDNA for TCR alpha and beta chains. Each cDNA library was double barcoded, with a SMART-Mk sample barcode plus Illumina barcodes, to control for contamination. TruSeq adapter sequences along with Illumina sample barcodes were introduced in two successive PCR steps. Sequencing of the TCR alpha and beta cDNA libraries was done on the Illumina HiSeq platform using custom primers. In the authors' own workflow: MiGEC was used to process raw reads and extract unique molecular identifiers, and MiXCR was used to find CDR3 positions. For each individual, recombination models were inferred using an EM algorithm with the repgenHMM and IGoR tools. Shared clonotypes were analyzed with the tcR package in R, and sharing was normalized by the product of cloneset sizes. To study raw recombination without the effects of thymic and clonal selection, out-of-frame nonproductive sequences were analyzed. Through fastp at Q25 and MiXCR, TCRdb rebuilt clones from the public reads, retaining in-frame beta chains. Every CDR3 protein is listed once, alongside the most common genes and DNA of its rows. The V and J calls reflect TCRdb's pipeline rather than the authors' work. The sample has 1.5 million to 2 million distinct CDR3 sequences on record, more than 30% of them singletons. The leading ten clones occupy around 0.3% of the sample.

All donors were healthy Caucasians. The CDR3, from cysteine to phenylalanine, totals 20 residues. Only CDR3 DNA is held: 60 bases, read in frame from base 1. The germline V gene sets CDR1 to MGHRA and CDR2 to YSYEKL. General findings and caveats noted by the study authors: Abundant cord blood beta clonotypes carried fewer insertions; young adult naive repertoires showed a weaker similar trend, while memory repertoires showed none. In monozygotic twins, recombination models systematically underestimated out-of-frame TCR alpha sharing, but the models matched the sharing seen between unrelated individuals. Invariant T cells such as MAIT and iNKT could partly confound zero-insertion analyses, although diverse VJ usage argued against such confounding for most clonotypes. Out-of-frame TCR alpha sequences shared between twins showed an excess of low generation-probability sequences compared with coincidental sharing between unrelated individuals. Because the same donors could not be followed over many years, the conclusions depended on cross-sectional statistical analysis. The excess sharing between twins in beta out-of-frame sequences was weaker because fewer shared sequences reduced the signal-to-noise ratio.

The V and J genes are TRBV4-1 and TRBJ2-1, with 9 bases aligning to TRBD2. The receptor's source is a newborn girl in good health. Source material: cord blood. This receptor has the CDR3 CASSQDLVVIERGAYNEQVF. The sequenced DNA: TGCGCCAGCAGCCAAGATCTAGTGGTAATTGAGCGGGGGGCCTACAATGAGCAGGTCTTC.